This T cell receptor (beta chain) is from a study of cytomegalovirus exposure and HLA in healthy donors. Broader study findings: In an earlier analysis, about 90% or about 30%: the productive usage of most TCR beta V segments. Highest at DRB1 and lowest at HLA-C, TCR association rates differed among HLA loci in a later analysis. Later analysis associated a missense DCLRE1C variant with TCR beta V- and J-gene trimming.

To note about this clone: Its target is not known.

PCR involved 60 Vbeta and 13 Jbeta primers. Assay: immunoSEQ multiplex PCR; the TCRdb copy retains only in-frame clones and omits some. This table has around 220,000 clones, approximately 80% appearing once. Trimming took 3 bases from V and 4 from J, leaving 13 bases between them. This CDR3 has 15 residues. CDR1 and CDR2 from the germline V gene are SNHLY and FYNNEI. The chain has TRBV2 and TRBJ1-5; unclear D gene. Sample: PBMCs. The sequence was obtained from a girl between 10 and 17 years old in good health and CMV-seronegative. Written as DNA, the CDR3 is TGTGCCAGCAGTGAGAGGCGGGTGGGGAATCAGCCCCAGCATTTT. As protein: CASSERRVGNQPQHF.